The entry that follows covers one T cell receptor (beta chain) sequence. The antigen remains undetermined. Profiling relied on immunoSEQ multiplex PCR, and the TCRdb table lists in-frame clones only, not all of them. The table includes over 25,000 clones, just under 97% detected once. The CDR3 sequence is 13 residues long. Trimming removed 5 bases from V and 7 bases from J; junction bases left unmatched: 6. Germline V gene data show CDR1 as SGHTA and CDR2 as FQGNSA. The data are from a study of T cells in tuberculosis. Study-level background: T cells were selected with CD1B tetramers loaded with glucose monomycolate. IGRA-negative adolescents, IGRA-positive adolescents with latent tuberculosis and adults with active tuberculosis formed this South African cohort.

Study results and caveats: Active tuberculosis alpha repertoires lay closer to GMM-specific TCRs than controls'.

The TCR sequence derives from a donor aged 10-29 years with latent tuberculosis or without tuberculosis infection. Sequenced: PBMCs. The V gene is TRBV7-2, the J gene TRBJ1-2, with 8 nucleotides matching TRBD1. CDR3 sequence: CASSQGASGGYTF. The CDR3 coding sequence is TGTGCCAGCAGCCAGGGGGCGTCAGGTGGCTACACCTTC.